Following are 8 T cell receptor beta chains from one sample sequenced in a study of T cells after yellow fever vaccination. MiXCR, run by TCRdb on the 5' RACE reads, gives a single entry per CDR3 protein. This sample has approximately 74,000 distinct CDR3 sequences, with approximately 7% found just once. Source: CD8+ T cells sorted from PBMCs, taken 5 to 6 days after the first yellow fever vaccination. The source is a man aged 18 to 29 who received the YFV17D yellow fever vaccine.

V is TRBV20-1 and J is TRBJ2-1; tentatively, D is TRBD2 (6 bases). Germline V gene data show CDR1 as DFQATT and CDR2 as SNEGSKA (reference sequence). V lost 1 base to trimming and J lost 3 bases, with 13 bases between them. The CDR3 loop spans 15 amino acids. Here the CDR3 DNA reads TGCAGTGCTAGAGCGGCGCGGGATAGCTACAATGAGCAGTTCTTC. Translation: CSARAARDSYNEQFF.

The V gene is TRBV6-1, the J gene TRBJ2-2; D is unclear. Deletions cut 6 bases from V and 3 bases from J, with 8 bases between. CDR1 is MNHNS, CDR2 SASEGT, per germline. This CDR3 comprises 13 residues. Written as DNA, the CDR3 is TGTGCCAGCAGCTCCACGTACACCGGGGAGCTGTTTTTT. It specifies CASSSTYTGELFF.

This clonotype occurred many times. The rearrangement uses TRBV5-1 and TRBJ2-5; perhaps TRBD1 as D (6 bases). Trimming took off 4 bases at V and 4 bases at J, with 11 bases between the two ends. Germline loops: CDR1 SGHRS, CDR2 YFSETQ. This CDR3 is built from 13 residues. CDR3 in amino acids: CASSPWDTETQYF. DNA of the CDR3: TGCGCCAGCAGCCCCTGGGACACAGAGACCCAGTACTTC.

In this sample, this clonotype turned up a few times. This chain joins TRBV6-2 or TRBV6-3 and TRBJ2-1, with TRBD2 identical over 13 bases. Trimming cost V 5 bases and J 5 bases; bases outside gene matches: 9. Germline CDR1 reads MNHEY; CDR2 reads SVGEGT. CDR3 length: 17 residues. The CDR3 protein is CASSGHSGTSGDNEQFF. The CDR3 DNA reads as TGTGCCAGCAGTGGCCATTCCGGGACTAGCGGGGACAATGAGCAGTTCTTC.

This clonotype was recorded at least ten times. V gene TRBV24-1 combines with J gene TRBJ1-5; 7 nucleotides match TRBD1. The CDR3 runs to 14 residues. CDR1 is KGHDR and CDR2 is SFDVKD in the germline V gene. The V gene end was trimmed by 3 bases and the J gene end by 5 bases; junction bases not matched to a gene: 3. Written as DNA, the CDR3 is TGTGCCACCAGTGATGTAACAGGGGATCAGCCCCAGCATTTT. It specifies CATSDVTGDQPQHF.

This clonotype was observed at least ten times. This chain links TRBV6-1 with TRBJ2-3; 8 bases match TRBD2. The CDR3 runs to 16 residues. Germline trimming cut 2 bases from V and 2 bases from J; bases unmatched to any gene: 6. CDR1 and CDR2 from the germline V gene are MNHNS and SASEGT. The CDR3 DNA follows: TGTGCCAGCAGTGAACTTACAGCGGGGGCCACAGATACGCAGTATTTT. As protein: CASSELTAGATDTQYF.

The chain is built from TRBV14 and TRBJ2-2; 9 nucleotides agree with TRBD2. Germline V lookup: CDR1 SGHDN, CDR2 FVKESK. This CDR3 is 15 amino acids long. The V and J ends lost 4 bases and 5 bases, in that order; junction bases with no gene match: 5. The CDR3 is CASSRAGGWTGELFF. DNA for the CDR3: TGTGCCAGCAGCCGAGCGGGGGGTTGGACCGGGGAGCTGTTTTTT.

This clonotype has ten or more counts. The chain combines TRBV27 with TRBJ2-1; TRBD2 is a possible D gene (6 bases). Germline V gene sequence: CDR1 MNHEY, CDR2 SMNVEV (reference sequence). Trimming cost V 1 base and J 10 bases, with 14 bases left between them. The CDR3 spans 14 residues. The CDR3 coding sequence is TGTGCCAGCAGTTTATTACTCCCGGGGGTCGAGCAGTTCTTC. Its translation is CASSLLLPGVEQFF.